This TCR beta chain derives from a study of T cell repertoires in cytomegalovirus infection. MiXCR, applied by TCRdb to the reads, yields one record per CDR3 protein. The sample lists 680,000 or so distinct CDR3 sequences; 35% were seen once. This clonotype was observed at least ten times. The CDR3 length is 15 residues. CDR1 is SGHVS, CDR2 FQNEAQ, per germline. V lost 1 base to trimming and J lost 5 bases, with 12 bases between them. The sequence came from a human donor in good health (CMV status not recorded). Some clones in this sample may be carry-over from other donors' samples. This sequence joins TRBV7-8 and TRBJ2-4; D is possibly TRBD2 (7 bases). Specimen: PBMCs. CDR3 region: CASSLELGGQNIQYF. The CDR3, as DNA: TGTGCCAGCAGCTTAGAACTCGGGGGGCAAAACATTCAGTACTTC.